The 21 T cell receptor beta chains presented below share a single source sample, sequenced in a study of blood T cells in healthy people across ages. A second about 7 to 12 cycle PCR used barcoded and J-beta primers. TCRdb used MiXCR to reprocess the 5' RACE reads, holding one entry per CDR3 protein. The table shows just under 750,000 distinct CDR3 sequences, with approximately 22% occurring only once. The specimen was blood. The receptors originated from a man aged 65 to 85 in good health.

This clonotype is a singleton in its sample. Relative to the germline gene, one junction end is altered; a read error may explain this. The chain combines TRBV6-5 with TRBJ2-5, with D maybe TRBD1 (5 bases). The germline CDR1 and CDR2 sequences are MNHEY and SVGAGI. The CDR3 consists of 14 residues. The CDR3 reads CASSFRTSRDEHFF. The CDR3 nucleotides read TGTGCCAGCAGTTTTCGGACAAGCAGGGATGAGCATTTCTTC.

CDR3 residues: CASSLTFTEAFF. CDR3 bases: TGTGCCAGCAGCTTAACCTTTACTGAAGCTTTCTTT. The V gene is TRBV7-8, the J gene TRBJ1-1; D is unresolved. The CDR3 is 12 residues long. CDR1 and CDR2 from the germline V gene are SGHVS and FQNEAQ. Trimming cost V 2 bases and J 5 bases, with 6 bases left between them. The entire variable domain, with the rest obtained from reference TRBV7-8 and TRBJ1-1, is as follows: GAGVSQSPRYKVAKRGQDVALRCDPISGHVSLFWYQQALGQGPEFLTYFQNEAQLDKSGLPSDRFFAERPEGSVSTLKIQRTQQEDSAVYLCASSLTFTEAFFGQGTRLTVV.

The J gene is TRBJ2-5, the V gene TRBV7-8, with TRBD2 matching over 14 bases. The J call may be in error: the DNA end matches TRBJ2-1 better. Germline V gene lookup returns CDR1 SGHVS and CDR2 FQNEAQ. The CDR3 covers 19 residues. CDR3 loop: CASSFEGLAGGLTTDEQFF. The CDR3 DNA sequence: TGTGCCAGCAGCTTCGAAGGACTAGCGGGGGGTCTGACGACCGATGAGCAGTTCTTC.

This chain uses TRBV13 with TRBJ2-7; no clear D. Germline CDR1 is PRHDT and CDR2 is FYEKMQ (reference sequence). The CDR3 covers 15 residues. With 4 bases removed from V and 0 bases from J, the gap between germline ends came to 13 bases. The CDR3 coding sequence is TGTGCCAGCAGCTCCCTAACGCAGAGCTCCTACGAGCAGTACTTC. Its translation is CASSSLTQSSYEQYF.

This clonotype was found a few times. The chain recombines TRBV6-1 with TRBJ2-1; the match to TRBD2 covers 14 bases. There are 16 residues in the CDR3. Germline V gene sequence: CDR1 MNHNS, CDR2 SASEGT. V gave up 7 bases and J gave up 9 bases; unmatched junction bases: 11. DNA of the CDR3: TGTGCCAGCATCTCCGGGACTAGCGGGGGACCGGGTGAGCAGTTCTTC. It codes for CASISGTSGGPGEQFF.

The rearrangement uses TRBV20-1 and TRBJ2-3; perhaps D is TRBD1 or TRBD2 (5 bases each). Between the trimmed V and J ends, which lost 1 base and 1 base, there was a span of 15 bases. Germline lookup yields CDR1 DFQATT and CDR2 SNEGSKA (reference sequence). The CDR3 sequence is 16 residues long. In DNA, the CDR3 is TGCAGTGCTAGAGTGGGTCGGGGCGGCCGCACAGATACGCAGTATTTT. Encoded protein: CSARVGRGGRTDTQYF.

The rearrangement joins TRBV29-1 to TRBJ1-4, with D unclear. This CDR3 is 13 amino acids long. Germline V gene lookup returns CDR1 SQVTM and CDR2 ANQGSEA. The ends were cut back, 5 bases at V and 4 bases at J, with 11 bases in the middle. CDR3 protein: CSVKGSYNEKLFF. CDR3 bases: TGCAGCGTTAAGGGCAGCTATAATGAAAAACTGTTTTTT.

This clonotype was detected a few times. This chain joins TRBV10-3 and TRBJ2-1; no firm D call. Looked up from germline, CDR1 is ENHRY and CDR2 is SYGVKD. There are 13 residues in the CDR3. The V end lost 8 bases, the J end lost 5 bases, and 13 bases lay between the germline ends. The CDR3 DNA sequence: TGTGCCATCGGCCCGCCCCGAGACAATGAGCAGTTCTTC. Protein product: CAIGPPRDNEQFF.

This clonotype was observed a handful of times. The J gene is TRBJ1-6, the V gene TRBV29-1, with 7 bases matching TRBD1. V was pared by 7 bases and J by 8 bases, with 8 bases of the junction left unmatched. The CDR3 runs to 13 residues. Germline CDR1 is SQVTM and CDR2 is ANQGSEA. The CDR3 here is CSAPGTDYSPLHF. CDR3 bases: TGCAGCGCCCCCGGGACAGATTATTCACCCCTCCACTTT.

This clonotype was counted a few times. This sequence joins TRBV27 and TRBJ1-4; a possible D gene is TRBD1 (6 bases). V lost 5 bases and J lost 8, with 21 bases in between. Germline-derived CDR1 and CDR2 are MNHEY and SMNVEV (reference sequence). This CDR3 region has 16 residues. CDR3 sequence reads: CASSPDQPSRGEKLFF. CDR3 DNA sequence: TGTGCCAGCAGTCCGGACCAACCCTCTAGGGGGGAAAAACTGTTTTTT.

The chain has TRBV7-8 and TRBJ2-1; D possibly matches TRBD1 or TRBD2 (5 bases each). Deletions cut 4 bases from V and 4 bases from J, with 17 bases between. This CDR3 spans 16 amino acids. The germline V gene encodes CDR1 SGHVS and CDR2 FQNEAQ. CDR3 sequence (DNA): TGTGCCAGCAGCTCGCATGGGGCGGGCCTTTACAATGAGCAGTTCTTC. It yields the protein CASSSHGAGLYNEQFF.

This chain links TRBV5-1 with TRBJ1-5; possible D gene TRBD1, 6 bases. Looked up from germline, CDR1 is SGHRS and CDR2 is YFSETQ. The CDR3 has 15 residues. The V end was cut by 2 bases, the J end by 5 bases, with 14 bases between. The CDR3 protein is CASSFAGESDQPQHF. In DNA, the CDR3 is TGCGCCAGCAGCTTCGCAGGGGAGAGCGATCAGCCCCAGCATTTT. The full variable domain, with the rest looked up from reference TRBV5-1 and TRBJ1-5, is KAGVTQTPRYLIKTRGQQVTLSCSPISGHRSVSWYQQTPGQGLQFLFEYFSETQRNKGNFPGRFSGRQFSNSRSEMNVSTLELGDSALYLCASSFAGESDQPQHFGDGTRLSIL.

The rearrangement joins TRBV11-3 to TRBJ2-5; 7 positions agree with TRBD2. Germline values: CDR1 SGHNT, CDR2 YENEEA. The CDR3 runs to 15 residues. The ends lost 1 base at V and 5 bases at J; junction bases unmatched: 7. CDR3 DNA sequence: TGTGCCAGCAGCTTAGGGCTAGCGGCAAAGGAGACCCAGTACTTC. Its protein is CASSLGLAAKETQYF.

This clonotype was found many times. The V and J genes are TRBV20-1 and TRBJ2-1, with a possible D match to TRBD1 (6 bases). The germline CDR1 and CDR2 sequences are DFQATT and SNEGSKA (reference sequence). The V end was cut by 2 bases, the J end by 10 bases, with 12 bases between. The length of the CDR3 is 12 residues. Here the CDR3 reads CSARRTANEQFF. Written as DNA, the CDR3 is TGCAGTGCTAGAAGGACAGCTAACGAGCAGTTCTTC.

The chain couples TRBV11-3 to TRBJ2-7; D is tentatively TRBD1 or TRBD2 (5 bases each). Near its end, the DNA agrees better with TRBJ2-1, so the J call may be wrong. Germline assignment: CDR1 SGHNT and CDR2 YENEEA. The CDR3 extends over 18 amino acids. Here the CDR3 reads CASSLDRGTINVNNEQFF. The DNA of the CDR3 is TGTGCCAGCAGCTTAGATAGAGGGACGATTAATGTCAACAATGAGCAGTTCTTC.

This clonotype was counted only a few times. The chain uses TRBV7-9 and TRBJ2-3, with a weak D call TRBD2 (5 bases). Trimming shortened V by 0 bases and J by 2 bases, and 15 bases separated the two germline ends. The CDR3 runs to 17 residues. The germline V gene encodes CDR1 SEHNR and CDR2 FQNEAQ (reference sequence). In nucleotides, the CDR3 is TGTGCCAGCAGCTTAGCTCGCCGTCGAGGGAACACAGATACGCAGTATTTT. As protein: CASSLARRRGNTDTQYF.

This clonotype was seen a few times. CDR3 protein: CASSFVGRDYGYTF. DNA of the CDR3: TGTGCCAGCAGTTTTGTTGGACGGGACTATGGCTACACCTTC. The chain combines TRBV27 with TRBJ1-2; no clear D. The V gene lost 3 bases and the J gene lost 3 bases, with 11 bases spanning the gap. The CDR3 has 14 residues. The germline V gene has CDR1 MNHEY and CDR2 SMNVEV (reference sequence).

Only a few counts were recorded for this clonotype. The junction departs from germline at one end; a sequencing error may be responsible. This CDR3 is CASSRDLQEAQYF. CDR3 bases: TGTGCCAGCAGTCGGGACCTACAAGAGGCCCAGTACTTC. The J gene is TRBJ2-5, the V gene TRBV6-1; D assignment may be TRBD1 or TRBD2 (5 bases each). This CDR3 contains 13 residues. Per germline, CDR1 MNHNS and CDR2 SASEGT.

The CDR3 nucleotides are TGTGCCAGCAGGGGTCCGGGGCTAGACCACAATGAGCAGTTCTTC. This encodes CASRGPGLDHNEQFF. The gene calls are TRBV6-7 and TRBJ2-1; tentatively, D is TRBD1 or TRBD2 (5 bases each). TRBV6-7 is designated an ORF whose function remains uncertain. V dropped 6 bases and J dropped 5 bases, with 17 bases sitting between them. The CDR3 covers 15 residues.

V and J are TRBV20-1 and TRBJ2-5, with 8 bases matching TRBD2. The J call may be in error: the DNA end matches TRBJ2-1 better. The length of the CDR3 is 14 residues. Germline V lookup: CDR1 DFQATT, CDR2 SNEGSKA (reference sequence). The CDR3 sequence: CSASGKREFNEQFF. As DNA, the CDR3 is TGCAGTGCGAGTGGAAAGCGGGAGTTCAATGAGCAGTTCTTC.

This clonotype was seen a few times. The rearrangement uses TRBV20-1 and TRBJ1-1; 7 bases line up with TRBD1. This CDR3 comprises 13 residues. The V segment lost 5 bases and the J segment 0 bases; nucleotides outside the gene matches: 3. CDR1 DFQATT and CDR2 SNEGSKA come from the germline V gene (reference sequence). The CDR3 loop is CSAPGQMNTEAFF. For the CDR3, the DNA is TGCAGTGCTCCGGGACAGATGAACACTGAAGCTTTCTTT.